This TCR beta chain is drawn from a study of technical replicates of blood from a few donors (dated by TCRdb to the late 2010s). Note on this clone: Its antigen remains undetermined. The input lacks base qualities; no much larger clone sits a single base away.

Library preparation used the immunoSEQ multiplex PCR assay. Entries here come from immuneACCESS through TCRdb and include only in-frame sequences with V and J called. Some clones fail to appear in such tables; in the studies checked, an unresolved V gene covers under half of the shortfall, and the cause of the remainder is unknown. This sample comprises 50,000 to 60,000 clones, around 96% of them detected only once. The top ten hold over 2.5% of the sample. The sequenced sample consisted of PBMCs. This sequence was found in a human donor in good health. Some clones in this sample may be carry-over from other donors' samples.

The DNA sequence is TGTGCCAGCAAGAGCGTGGTGGAGGGTGAAAAACTGTTTTTT. Its protein is CASKSVVEGEKLFF. This receptor chain uses TRBV6-1 and TRBJ1-4; no confident D gene assignment can be made. The CDR3 contains 14 residues, cysteine and phenylalanine counted. The only DNA kept is the CDR3, 42 bases in frame from the first base. The germline V gene yields MNHNS for CDR1 and SASEGT for CDR2. A distance of 16 bases separates the germline ends of V and J, which lose 7 bases and 7 bases respectively.